The rows below give T cell receptor beta chains drawn from one sample of a study of CD8+ T cells in alopecia areata. Clones were sequenced by immunoSEQ multiplex PCR, and TCRdb holds only the in-frame ones, with some missing. The sample contains 200,000 to 250,000 clones, roughly two thirds of which appear only once. The material was CD4+ T cells sorted from blood, obtained at week 0. The receptors shown here come from a human donor with alopecia areata. CDR3s include the opening cysteine and the closing phenylalanine or tryptophan. Each record gives: V gene, J gene, clone size, D gene, CDR3 DNA, CDR3 protein. D genes are given only for firm matches. Size tells how often a clone was seen (once, few, many) or the class of an expanded clone, and some rows leave it out.

v_gene: TRBV11-2
j_gene: TRBJ2-7
abundance: few
d_gene: NA
CDR3nt: TGTGCCAGCAGCTTAGGGGGCCTCTTGGGCTACGAGCAGTACTTC
CDR3aa: CASSLGGLLGYEQYF

v_gene: TRBV15
j_gene: TRBJ1-2
abundance: NA
d_gene: NA
CDR3nt: TGTGCCACCAGCAGGAATAACTATGGCTACACCTTC
CDR3aa: CATSRNNYGYTF

v_gene: TRBV4-1
j_gene: TRBJ1-1
abundance: NA
d_gene: NA
CDR3nt: TGCGCCAGCAGCCAAGGCACACCGATCACTGAAGCTTTCTTT
CDR3aa: CASSQGTPITEAFF

v_gene: TRBV7-2
j_gene: TRBJ2-5
abundance: NA
d_gene: NA
CDR3nt: TGTGCCAGCAGCTTAGGGGCCGCTCTTCAAGAGACCCAGTACTTC
CDR3aa: CASSLGAALQETQYF

v_gene: TRBV5-4
j_gene: TRBJ1-2
abundance: NA
d_gene: NA
CDR3nt: TGTGCCAGCAGCTTTCCGGGACGGCATGGCTACACCTTC
CDR3aa: CASSFPGRHGYTF

v_gene: TRBV29-1
j_gene: TRBJ2-3
abundance: NA
d_gene: NA
CDR3nt: TGCAGCGTTGAACCCCAGGGAACGCAGTATTTT
CDR3aa: CSVEPQGTQYF

v_gene: TRBV25-1
j_gene: TRBJ1-6
abundance: NA
d_gene: NA
CDR3nt: TGTGCCAGCAGTGCCGGGACACGAGCTCACTTT
CDR3aa: CASSAGTRAHF

v_gene: TRBV4-1
j_gene: TRBJ1-2
abundance: NA
d_gene: NA
CDR3nt: TGCGCCAGCAGCCAACTGGGAGGCTACACCTTC
CDR3aa: CASSQLGGYTF

v_gene: TRBV6-5
j_gene: TRBJ2-7
abundance: NA
d_gene: NA
CDR3nt: TGTGCCAGCTTCAAGGGCCCGACCTACGAGCAGTACTTC
CDR3aa: CASFKGPTYEQYF

v_gene: TRBV7-2
j_gene: TRBJ2-7
abundance: NA
d_gene: NA
CDR3nt: TGTGCCAGCAGCTTAACGGGTTACGAGCAGTACTTC
CDR3aa: CASSLTGYEQYF

v_gene: TRBV5-1
j_gene: TRBJ2-2
abundance: few
d_gene: TRBD1
CDR3nt: TGCGCCAGCAGCTTCACGACAGGGTCCGGGGAGCTGTTTTTT
CDR3aa: CASSFTTGSGELFF

v_gene: TRBV12-5
j_gene: TRBJ2-5
abundance: NA
d_gene: NA
CDR3nt: TGTGCTAGTGGTTTAGCAGGGGTCCAAGAGACCCAGTACTTC
CDR3aa: CASGLAGVQETQYF

v_gene: TRBV5-1
j_gene: TRBJ2-1
abundance: NA
d_gene: NA
CDR3nt: TGCGCCAGCAGCCGGGACATCGGCAATGAGCAGTTCTTC
CDR3aa: CASSRDIGNEQFF

v_gene: TRBV4-3
j_gene: TRBJ1-2
abundance: once
d_gene: TRBD1
CDR3nt: TGCGCCAGCAGCCAAGATCCCAGGGGGATTAACTATGGCTACACCTTC
CDR3aa: CASSQDPRGINYGYTF

v_gene: TRBV10-3
j_gene: TRBJ1-2
abundance: NA
d_gene: NA
CDR3nt: TGTGCCATCGACCCAGGGCCCTCTAACTATGGCTACACCTTC
CDR3aa: CAIDPGPSNYGYTF

v_gene: TRBV5-1
j_gene: TRBJ2-3
abundance: once
d_gene: TRBD2
CDR3nt: TGCGCCAGCAGCTTGTCCCGGGGGGGCACAGATACGCAGTATTTT
CDR3aa: CASSLSRGGTDTQYF

v_gene: TRBV5-4
j_gene: TRBJ1-2
abundance: NA
d_gene: NA
CDR3nt: TGTGCCAGCAGCTTAATCGGGGACCCGAACTATGGCTACACCTTC
CDR3aa: CASSLIGDPNYGYTF

v_gene: TRBV5-1
j_gene: TRBJ2-3
abundance: NA
d_gene: NA
CDR3nt: TGCGCCAGCAGCCCCGGGGGCGGGGGCACAGATACGCAGTATTTT
CDR3aa: CASSPGGGGTDTQYF

v_gene: TRBV19
j_gene: TRBJ1-2
abundance: NA
d_gene: TRBD1
CDR3nt: TGTGCCAGTAGTCCCAGGGGGGTCTATGGCTACACCTTC
CDR3aa: CASSPRGVYGYTF

v_gene: TRBV12-5
j_gene: TRBJ1-6
abundance: few
d_gene: NA
CDR3nt: TGTGCTAGTGGTACGGCCCAGGGCGATAATTCACCCCTCCACTTT
CDR3aa: CASGTAQGDNSPLHF

v_gene: TRBV7-9
j_gene: TRBJ1-1
abundance: NA
d_gene: NA
CDR3nt: TGTGCCAGCAGCCTGCCAGCGAACACTGAAGCTTTCTTT
CDR3aa: CASSLPANTEAFF

v_gene: TRBV30
j_gene: TRBJ2-4
abundance: NA
d_gene: TRBD1
CDR3nt: TGTGCCTGGGGGACAGGCGAAGCCAAAAACATTCAGTACTTC
CDR3aa: CAWGTGEAKNIQYF

v_gene: TRBV5-1
j_gene: TRBJ2-2
abundance: NA
d_gene: NA
CDR3nt: TGCGCCAGCAGGGACAGCTTCACCGGGGAGCTGTTTTTT
CDR3aa: CASRDSFTGELFF

v_gene: TRBV5-4
j_gene: TRBJ2-5
abundance: few
d_gene: NA
CDR3nt: TGTGCCAGCAGCTCCCGGACCGGGGAAGGAGAGACCCAGTACTTC
CDR3aa: CASSSRTGEGETQYF

v_gene: TRBV5-4
j_gene: TRBJ1-6
abundance: NA
d_gene: NA
CDR3nt: TGTGCCAGCAGCTTGGGGGAAAGAAGGGCCTATAATTCACCCCTCCACTTT
CDR3aa: CASSLGERRAYNSPLHF

v_gene: TRBV4-3
j_gene: TRBJ2-1
abundance: NA
d_gene: TRBD1
CDR3nt: TGCGCCAGCAGCCAGGGGGACAGGGGGCGTTTTAATGAGCAGTTCTTC
CDR3aa: CASSQGDRGRFNEQFF

v_gene: TRBV2
j_gene: TRBJ2-5
abundance: NA
d_gene: NA
CDR3nt: TGTGCCAGCCTACTCCAAGAGACCCAGTACTTC
CDR3aa: CASLLQETQYF

v_gene: TRBV13
j_gene: TRBJ2-6
abundance: NA
d_gene: NA
CDR3nt: TGTGCCAGCAGCGGTGGAGCCTCTGGGGCCAACGTCCTGACTTTC
CDR3aa: CASSGGASGANVLTF

v_gene: TRBV29-1
j_gene: TRBJ2-7
abundance: few
d_gene: NA
CDR3nt: TGCAGCGTTGTCGGCTGGGGGAGCTCCTACGAGCAGTACTTC
CDR3aa: CSVVGWGSSYEQYF

v_gene: TRBV6-5
j_gene: TRBJ2-2
abundance: few
d_gene: NA
CDR3nt: TGTGCCAGCAGCCTCCTTGGGGGGACCGGGGAGCTGTTTTTT
CDR3aa: CASSLLGGTGELFF

v_gene: TRBV19
j_gene: TRBJ2-7
abundance: few
d_gene: NA
CDR3nt: TGTGCCAGTAGCCGGGGACAATCCTACGAGCAGTACTTC
CDR3aa: CASSRGQSYEQYF

v_gene: TRBV5-1
j_gene: TRBJ2-2
abundance: once
d_gene: TRBD2
CDR3nt: TGCGCCAGCAGGCCGGGACTAGCGGACACCGGGGAGCTGTTTTTT
CDR3aa: CASRPGLADTGELFF

v_gene: TRBV29-1
j_gene: TRBJ2-7
abundance: few
d_gene: TRBD1
CDR3nt: TGCAGCGTTAAGACAGGGGCCGAGCAGTACTTC
CDR3aa: CSVKTGAEQYF

v_gene: TRBV29-1
j_gene: TRBJ1-2
abundance: NA
d_gene: NA
CDR3nt: TGCATCGTCGTCGGACCGAAATCGACTAACTATGGCTACACCTTC
CDR3aa: CIVVGPKSTNYGYTF

v_gene: TRBV30
j_gene: TRBJ1-2
abundance: once
d_gene: NA
CDR3nt: TGTGCCTGGAGCGGGGACTATGGCTACACCTTC
CDR3aa: CAWSGDYGYTF

v_gene: TRBV7-9
j_gene: TRBJ2-1
abundance: few
d_gene: NA
CDR3nt: TGTGCCAGCAACGCCGTTGGGGGCAGCTCCTACAATGAGCAGTTCTTC
CDR3aa: CASNAVGGSSYNEQFF

v_gene: TRBV30
j_gene: TRBJ2-7
abundance: NA
d_gene: TRBD1
CDR3nt: TGTGCCTGGACCCCCTTGACAGGGCCCTCCTACGAGCAGTACTTC
CDR3aa: CAWTPLTGPSYEQYF

v_gene: TRBV27
j_gene: TRBJ2-5
abundance: NA
d_gene: TRBD1
CDR3nt: TGTGCCAGCGGAAGAGGACAGGGGGCGTCGGAGACCCAGTACTTC
CDR3aa: CASGRGQGASETQYF

v_gene: TRBV29-1
j_gene: TRBJ2-3
abundance: NA
d_gene: NA
CDR3nt: TGCAGCGTCCACCTTAATACGCAGTATTTT
CDR3aa: CSVHLNTQYF

v_gene: TRBV30
j_gene: TRBJ2-4
abundance: NA
d_gene: NA
CDR3nt: TGTGCCTGGAGCCTTGGGGGGGCGGCCAAAAACATTCAGTACTTC
CDR3aa: CAWSLGGAAKNIQYF

v_gene: TRBV5-1
j_gene: TRBJ2-3
abundance: NA
d_gene: NA
CDR3nt: TGCGCCAGCAGCCCTCGACAGAGCACAGATACGCAGTATTTT
CDR3aa: CASSPRQSTDTQYF

v_gene: TRBV29-1
j_gene: TRBJ1-5
abundance: NA
d_gene: NA
CDR3nt: TGCAGCGTTGGGCAATATGGGGATCAGCCCCAGCATTTT
CDR3aa: CSVGQYGDQPQHF

v_gene: TRBV29-1
j_gene: TRBJ2-5
abundance: NA
d_gene: TRBD1
CDR3nt: TGCAGCGTTGTTGCCCGGGACAGAAAAGAGACCCAGTACTTC
CDR3aa: CSVVARDRKETQYF

v_gene: TRBV6-1
j_gene: TRBJ2-1
abundance: NA
d_gene: NA
CDR3nt: TGTGCCAGCAGCCTGGACGGCAGTAATGAGCAGTTCTTC
CDR3aa: CASSLDGSNEQFF

v_gene: TRBV19
j_gene: TRBJ1-5
abundance: NA
d_gene: TRBD1
CDR3nt: TGTGCCAGTAGACCGACAGGGGAAGGAAGCAATCAGCCCCAGCATTTT
CDR3aa: CASRPTGEGSNQPQHF

v_gene: TRBV11-2
j_gene: TRBJ2-7
abundance: few
d_gene: NA
CDR3nt: TGTGCCAGCAGCTTAGTTCCCGGCTCCTACGAGCAGTACTTC
CDR3aa: CASSLVPGSYEQYF

v_gene: TRBV30
j_gene: TRBJ1-1
abundance: NA
d_gene: TRBD1
CDR3nt: TGTGCCTGGAGTGTACCGGGACAGGGGAACACTGAAGCTTTCTTT
CDR3aa: CAWSVPGQGNTEAFF